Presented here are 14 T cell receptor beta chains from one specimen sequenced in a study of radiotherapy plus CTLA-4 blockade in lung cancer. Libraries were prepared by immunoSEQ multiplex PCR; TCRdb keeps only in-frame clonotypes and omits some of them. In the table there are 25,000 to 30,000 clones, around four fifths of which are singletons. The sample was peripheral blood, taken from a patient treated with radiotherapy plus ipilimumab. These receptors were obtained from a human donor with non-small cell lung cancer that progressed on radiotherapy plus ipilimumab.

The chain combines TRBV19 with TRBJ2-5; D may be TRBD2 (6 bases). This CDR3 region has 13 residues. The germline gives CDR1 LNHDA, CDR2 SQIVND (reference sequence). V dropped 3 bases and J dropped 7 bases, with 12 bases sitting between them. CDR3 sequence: CASSMGREVTQYF. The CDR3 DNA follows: TGTGCCAGTAGTATGGGCAGGGAGGTGACCCAGTACTTC. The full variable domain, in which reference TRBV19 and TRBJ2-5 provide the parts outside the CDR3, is DGGITQSPKYLFRKEGQNVTLSCEQNLNHDAMYWYRQDPGQGLRLIYYSQIVNDFQKGDIAEGYSVSREKKESFPLTVTSAQKNPTAFYLCASSMGREVTQYFGPGTRLLVL.

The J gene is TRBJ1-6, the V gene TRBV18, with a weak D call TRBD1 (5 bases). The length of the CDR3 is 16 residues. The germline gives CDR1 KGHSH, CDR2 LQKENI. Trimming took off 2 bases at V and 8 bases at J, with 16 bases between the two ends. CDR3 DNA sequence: TGTGCCAGCTCACCATCGCGCGCGGCGGGGGATTCACCCCTCCACTTT. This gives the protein CASSPSRAAGDSPLHF.

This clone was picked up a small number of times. This chain's CDR3 is CASSPEQGVAHEQYF. Written as DNA, the CDR3 is TGTGCCAGCAGCCCTGAACAGGGAGTCGCCCACGAGCAGTACTTC. The V and J genes are TRBV7-6 and TRBJ2-7, with D maybe TRBD1 (6 bases). The germline V gene encodes CDR1 SGHVS and CDR2 FNYEAQ. V shed 5 bases and J shed 5 bases, with 19 bases lying between them. The CDR3 loop spans 15 amino acids.

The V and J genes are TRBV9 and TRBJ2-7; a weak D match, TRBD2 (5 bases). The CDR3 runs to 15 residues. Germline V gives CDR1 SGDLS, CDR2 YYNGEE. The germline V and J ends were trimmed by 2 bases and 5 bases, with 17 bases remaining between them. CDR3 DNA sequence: TGTGCCAGCAGCGTTAATAGCGTCCCACTGGACGAGCAGTACTTC. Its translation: CASSVNSVPLDEQYF.

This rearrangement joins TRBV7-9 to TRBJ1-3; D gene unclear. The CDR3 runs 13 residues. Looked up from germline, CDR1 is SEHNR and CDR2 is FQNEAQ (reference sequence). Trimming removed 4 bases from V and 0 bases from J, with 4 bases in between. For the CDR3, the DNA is TGTGCCAGCAGCTCCTACTCTGGAAACACCATATATTTT. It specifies CASSSYSGNTIYF.

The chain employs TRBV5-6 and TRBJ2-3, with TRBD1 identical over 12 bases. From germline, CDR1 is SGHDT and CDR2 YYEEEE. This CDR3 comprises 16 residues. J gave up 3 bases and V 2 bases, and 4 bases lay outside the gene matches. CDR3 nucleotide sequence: TGTGCCAGCAGCTTTCGGGGACAGGGGGCGACAGATACGCAGTATTTT. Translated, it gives CASSFRGQGATDTQYF.

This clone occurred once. CDR3 sequence reads: CASTPTGGETQYF. Written as DNA, the CDR3 is TGTGCCAGCACCCCCACTGGTGGGGAGACCCAGTACTTC. This sequence joins TRBV28 and TRBJ2-5; D gene ambiguous. This CDR3 comprises 13 residues. Germline lookup yields CDR1 MDHEN and CDR2 SYDVKM. Deletions cut 7 bases from V and 5 bases from J, with 14 bases between.

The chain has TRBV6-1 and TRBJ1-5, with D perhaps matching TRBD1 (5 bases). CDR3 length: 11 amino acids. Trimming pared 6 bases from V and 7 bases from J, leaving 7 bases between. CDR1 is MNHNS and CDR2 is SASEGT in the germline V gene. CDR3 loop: CASRGDQPQHF. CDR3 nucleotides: TGTGCCAGCAGGGGGGACCAGCCCCAGCATTTT.

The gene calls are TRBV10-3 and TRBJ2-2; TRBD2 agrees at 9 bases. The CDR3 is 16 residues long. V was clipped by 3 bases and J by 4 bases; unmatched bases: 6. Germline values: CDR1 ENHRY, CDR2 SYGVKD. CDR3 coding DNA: TGTGCCATCAGTGAACCGGGACTAGCACTCACCGGGGAGCTGTTTTTT. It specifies CAISEPGLALTGELFF.

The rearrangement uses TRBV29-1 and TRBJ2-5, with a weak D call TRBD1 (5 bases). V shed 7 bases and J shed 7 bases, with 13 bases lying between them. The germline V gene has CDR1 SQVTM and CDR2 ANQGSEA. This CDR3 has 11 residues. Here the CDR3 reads CSGVGARTQYF. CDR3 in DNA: TGCAGCGGCGTTGGGGCAAGGACCCAGTACTTC.

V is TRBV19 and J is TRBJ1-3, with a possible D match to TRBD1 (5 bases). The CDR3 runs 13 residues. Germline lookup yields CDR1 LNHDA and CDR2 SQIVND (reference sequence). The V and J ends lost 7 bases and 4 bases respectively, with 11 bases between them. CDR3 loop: CASTTPGGNTIYF. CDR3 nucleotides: TGTGCCAGTACCACCCCAGGGGGAAACACCATATATTTT.

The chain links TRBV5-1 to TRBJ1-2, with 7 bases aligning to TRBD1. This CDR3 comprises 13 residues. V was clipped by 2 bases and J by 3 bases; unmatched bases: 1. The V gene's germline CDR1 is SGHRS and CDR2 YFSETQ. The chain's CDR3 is CASSFTGDYGYTF. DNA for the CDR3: TGCGCCAGCAGCTTTACAGGGGACTATGGCTACACCTTC.

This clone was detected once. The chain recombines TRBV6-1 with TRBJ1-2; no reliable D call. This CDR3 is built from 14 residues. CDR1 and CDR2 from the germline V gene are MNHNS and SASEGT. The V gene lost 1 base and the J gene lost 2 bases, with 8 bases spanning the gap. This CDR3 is CASSEVGSNYGYTF. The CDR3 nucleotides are TGTGCCAGCAGTGAAGTGGGCAGCAACTATGGCTACACCTTC.

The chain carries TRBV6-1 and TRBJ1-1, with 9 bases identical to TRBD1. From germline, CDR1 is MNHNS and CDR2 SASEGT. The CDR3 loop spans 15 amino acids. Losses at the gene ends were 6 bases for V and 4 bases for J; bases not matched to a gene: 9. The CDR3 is CASRRTGDGLTEAFF. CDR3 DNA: TGTGCCAGCAGGCGGACAGGGGACGGTCTCACTGAAGCTTTCTTT.